This entry lists 10 T cell receptor beta chains sequenced from one sample in a study of T cell responses to AZD1222 COVID-19 vaccine. TCRdb's table, derived via immunoSEQ multiplex PCR, lists solely in-frame clones and lacks some. The sample holds over 50,000 clones, roughly three quarters seen once. The material was peripheral blood, obtained 28 days after the second AZD1222 dose. All receptors derive from an adult who received the AZD1222 COVID-19 vaccine.

There are a few counts of this clone. V usage is TRBV7-9 and J usage is TRBJ1-1; weak D call: TRBD1 (5 bases). The germline V and J ends were trimmed by 1 base and 4 bases, with 10 bases remaining between them. The CDR3 length is 14 residues. CDR1 and CDR2 (germline): SEHNR, FQNEAQ (reference sequence). DNA of the CDR3: TGTGCCAGCAGCTTAGATTTGGGGGGCACTGAAGCTTTCTTT. This translates into CASSLDLGGTEAFF.

This chain uses TRBV27 with TRBJ1-1; TRBD1 is a possible D gene (6 bases). Trimming shortened V by 2 bases and J by 5 bases, and 12 bases separated the two germline ends. CDR3 size: 14 residues. Germline V CDR1 and CDR2: MNHEY, SMNVEV (reference sequence). In DNA, the CDR3 is TGTGCCAGCAGTTTAAAGCAGGGGTGGACTGAAGCTTTCTTT. It codes for CASSLKQGWTEAFF.

This clone was seen only a few times. The CDR3 nucleotides read TGTGCCAGCAGTTCGCGCATTGGGGATGGCTACACCTTC. This sequence encodes CASSSRIGDGYTF. The chain has TRBV28 and TRBJ1-2, with unresolved D. V gave up 4 bases and J gave up 6 bases, with 12 bases separating them. The CDR3 has 13 amino acids. The germline gives CDR1 MDHEN, CDR2 SYDVKM.

This clone was seen once. The chain joins TRBV27 to TRBJ2-5, with 9 bases matching TRBD1. The CDR3 has 15 residues. The ends lost 5 bases at V and 3 bases at J; junction bases unmatched: 7. CDR1 is MNHEY, CDR2 SMNVEV, per germline (reference sequence). The CDR3 region is CASSLGTGSKETQYF. The CDR3 coding sequence is TGTGCCAGCAGTCTTGGGACAGGGTCAAAAGAGACCCAGTACTTC.

This clone turned up a few times. The genes are TRBV28 and TRBJ1-6, with 7 bases that match TRBD1. V trimming: 5 bases; J trimming: 9 bases; junction bases outside the gene matches: 22. The CDR3 is 19 residues long. CDR1 and CDR2 from the germline V gene are MDHEN and SYDVKM. The CDR3 DNA sequence: TGTGCCAGCAGTGCCCGGCGGTCAGGGGGTGGCCTTAGGGGTTCACCCCTCCACTTT. Translation gives CASSARRSGGGLRGSPLHF. Full variable domain (remainder filled in from reference TRBV28 and TRBJ1-6): DVKVTQSSRYLVKRTGEKVFLECVQDMDHENMFWYRQDPGLGLRLIYFSYDVKMKEKGDIPEGYSVSREKKERFSLILESASTNQTSMYLCASSARRSGGGLRGSPLHFGNGTRLTVT.

This chain connects TRBV10-3 to TRBJ1-5; no definite D call. Germline assignment: CDR1 ENHRY and CDR2 SYGVKD. V shed 2 bases and J shed 0 bases, with 5 bases lying between them. The CDR3 has 14 amino acids. Here the CDR3 reads CAISEGVSNQPQHF. The DNA of the CDR3 is TGTGCCATCAGTGAGGGGGTTAGCAATCAGCCCCAGCATTTT.

The chain has TRBV5-1 and TRBJ2-5; the match to TRBD2 covers 11 bases. There are 15 residues in the CDR3. Unmatched junction bases numbered 4, after V lost 1 base and J lost 5 bases. The germline V gene encodes CDR1 SGHRS and CDR2 YFSETQ. For the CDR3, the DNA is TGCGCCAGCAGCTTGCTCCTAGCGGGAGGTGAGACCCAGTACTTC. This encodes CASSLLLAGGETQYF. Drawing the rest from reference TRBV5-1 and TRBJ2-5, the complete variable domain is KAGVTQTPRYLIKTRGQQVTLSCSPISGHRSVSWYQQTPGQGLQFLFEYFSETQRNKGNFPGRFSGRQFSNSRSEMNVSTLELGDSALYLCASSLLLAGGETQYFGPGTRLLVL.

This chain's CDR3 is CASRQGGSGNTIYF. CDR3 DNA sequence: TGTGCCAGCAGGCAAGGGGGCTCTGGAAACACCATATATTTT. The J gene is TRBJ1-3, the V gene TRBV28, with D tentatively TRBD1 (6 bases). Trimming took 6 bases from V and 0 from J, leaving 9 bases between them. This CDR3 comprises 14 residues. CDR1 MDHEN and CDR2 SYDVKM come from the germline V gene.

The chain couples TRBV7-3 to TRBJ2-1; 10 bases agree with TRBD2. Germline lookup yields CDR1 SGHTA and CDR2 FQGTGA. The CDR3 totals 16 residues. V shed 0 bases, J shed 8 bases, and the junction held 7 bases outside the gene matches. The CDR3 DNA sequence: TGTGCCAGCAGCTTAACATTGGCTAGCGGGAGAGATGAGCAGTTCTTC. Amino acids: CASSLTLASGRDEQFF.

This clone showed up just a few times. Written as DNA, the CDR3 is TGTGCCAGCAGCTTAACATCCGGAGGCACCGGGGAGCTGTTTTTT. This sequence encodes CASSLTSGGTGELFF. The V call is TRBV7-3, the J call TRBJ2-2; weak D call: TRBD2 (5 bases). Germline CDR1 is SGHTA and CDR2 is FQGTGA. The V end lost 0 bases, the J end lost 4 bases, and 9 bases lay between the germline ends. This CDR3 comprises 15 residues.